Following are 2 T cell receptor beta chains from one sample sequenced in a study of patients and donors after allogeneic stem cell transplantation. TCRdb called the RT-PCR reads again in MiXCR, with one record for every CDR3 protein. The sample carries approximately 410,000 distinct CDR3 sequences, 16% recorded once. The sample was blood, either unsorted or a sorted T cell fraction (not recorded which). These receptors were obtained from a human donor who was either an allogeneic HSCT recipient or a stem cell or donor lymphocyte infusion donor (not recorded which). It is not recorded whose cells these are; they may come from a transplant donor.

This clonotype was counted only a few times. J is TRBJ1-1 and V is TRBV7-9; D gene unclear. Germline values: CDR1 SEHNR, CDR2 FQNEAQ (reference sequence). Trimming pared 6 bases from V and 6 bases from J, leaving 20 bases between. This CDR3 contains 15 residues. The DNA for the CDR3 is TGTGCCAGCAGTTATAAGCGCGCCAACGTGGCTGAAGCTTTCTTT. It yields the protein CASSYKRANVAEAFF.

A few counts support this clonotype. The chain has TRBV10-3 and TRBJ2-7; D is undetermined. This CDR3 spans 13 amino acids. V lost 4 bases, J lost 7 bases, and 14 bases lay in between. Germline V gives CDR1 ENHRY, CDR2 SYGVKD. CDR3 nucleotides: TGTGCCATCAGTGTAAAACAGTATATGGAGCAGTACTTC. Protein: CAISVKQYMEQYF.